A single sample gave rise to the 8 T cell receptor beta chains below, sequenced in a study of vaccination and CD4 T cells after COVID-19. Their specific antigens are unknown. Described treatment: approximately nine-day PBMC culture with coronavirus spike peptide pools or control peptides (ViraFEST assay). Cultured CD4+ T cells had their DNA profiled by the Oncomine TCR Beta short-read assay. A single record per CDR3 protein comes from TCRdb applying MiXCR to the PCR reads. The sample holds around 8,000 distinct CDR3 sequences, roughly 50% seen once. Sequencing was done on a sample of CD4+ T cells from blood, cultured in vitro. The receptors originated from a human donor who had recovered from COVID-19.

The genes are TRBV7-9 and TRBJ1-1, with 8 bases aligning to TRBD1. The CDR3 totals 15 residues. Germline V gene sequence: CDR1 SEHNR, CDR2 FQNEAQ (reference sequence). Trimming took 1 base from V and 4 from J; bases not matched to a gene: 5. DNA of the CDR3: TGTGCCAGCAGCTTAGTCAGGGGGCAGACCACTGAAGCTTTCTTT. It codes for CASSLVRGQTTEAFF.

This clonotype was observed a handful of times. CDR3 region: CASSLLAGSGMNTEAFF. The CDR3 bases are TGCGCCAGCAGCTTACTCGCGGGTAGCGGCATGAACACTGAAGCTTTCTTT. The gene calls are TRBV5-1 and TRBJ1-1; D unresolved. Germline CDR1 SGHRS, CDR2 YFSETQ. V lost 2 bases and J lost 0, with 17 bases in between. The CDR3 spans 17 residues.

V and J are TRBV10-2 and TRBJ2-3; D possibly corresponds to TRBD2 (6 bases). Germline CDR1 and CDR2: WSHSY and SAAADI. The CDR3 extends over 15 amino acids. The ends were cut back, 6 bases at V and 4 bases at J, with 17 bases in the middle. CDR3 sequence (DNA): TGCGCCAGCAGATCCCGGGCCAGCGGGCCAGATACGCAGTATTTT. This gives the protein CASRSRASGPDTQYF.

Only a few counts were recorded for this clonotype. The chain carries TRBV20-1 and TRBJ1-6; D is perhaps TRBD1 (5 bases). From germline, CDR1 is DFQATT and CDR2 SNEGSKA (reference sequence). CDR3 length: 12 amino acids. CDR3 DNA sequence: TGCGGCTCTCAGGGTGGCGATTCACCCCTCCACTTT. This encodes CGSQGGDSPLHF.

The chain links TRBV18 to TRBJ1-3; D is perhaps TRBD1 (5 bases). Trimming shortened V by 4 bases and J by 9 bases, and 19 bases separated the two germline ends. In germline, CDR1 is KGHSH, CDR2 LQKENI. This CDR3 region has 15 residues. CDR3 coding DNA: TGTGCCAGCTCACTGACAGAGGATTTCTGGGGCACCATATATTTT. Translation: CASSLTEDFWGTIYF.

This rearrangement joins TRBV27 to TRBJ2-7, with D maybe TRBD2 (7 bases). CDR3 size: 17 residues. Germline V CDR1 and CDR2: MNHEY, SMNVEV (reference sequence). V shed 2 bases and J shed 5 bases, with 22 bases lying between them. The CDR3 sequence is CASSLREGGQFGHEQYF. In nucleotides, the CDR3 is TGTGCCAGCAGTTTACGTGAGGGGGGGCAGTTTGGTCACGAGCAGTACTTC.

The rearrangement uses TRBV19 and TRBJ2-1; 11 bases are a match to TRBD2. Losses at the gene ends were 2 bases for V and 12 bases for J; bases not matched to a gene: 12. CDR3 length: 16 residues. The germline CDR1 and CDR2 sequences are LNHDA and SQIVND (reference sequence). The CDR3 reads CASSISTGLAGGGQFF. The DNA for the CDR3 is TGTGCCAGTAGTATATCGACAGGACTAGCGGGTGGTGGGCAGTTCTTC.

The rearrangement links TRBV20-1 to TRBJ2-3; D remains unclear. Between the trimmed V and J ends, which lost 8 bases and 1 base, there was a span of 13 bases. This CDR3 has 13 residues. Germline assignment: CDR1 DFQATT and CDR2 SNEGSKA (reference sequence). The DNA of the CDR3 is TGCAGTCCAAACCTAGGAGGCACAGATACGCAGTATTTT. Translating gives CSPNLGGTDTQYF.